The present T cell receptor (beta chain) was sequenced within a study of human versus mouse CDR3 diversity and MHC coevolution. The ends lost 0 bases at V and 0 bases at J; junction bases unmatched: 8. The CDR3 totals 18 residues. Germline V lookup: CDR1 LGHNA, CDR2 YSLEER. Generated by immunoSEQ multiplex PCR, the TCRdb table keeps only in-frame clones and is missing some. Here the sample spans around 74,000 clones, about nine tenths being singletons. The chain has TRBV4-3 and TRBJ1-3; TRBD1 aligns across 7 bases. The origin of this receptor is a person aged 25-75 years in good health. The material sequenced was naive CD4+ T cells from blood. Subset meaning: CD45RO-negative CD62L-positive naive CD4 T cells. The CDR3 protein is CASSQETGQTFSGNTIYF. The CDR3 region has the DNA TGCGCCAGCAGCCAAGAAACGGGACAGACGTTCTCTGGAAACACCATATATTTT.